This T cell receptor beta chain is from a study of OX40 agonist ivuxolimab in advanced cancers. Study information: An anti-OX40 (CD134) antibody with agonistic activity, ivuxolimab, was administered to patients. The dose-escalation cohort had hepatocellular carcinoma, melanoma, renal cell or head and neck cancer.

Findings and caveats of the study: Dosing at 0.1 to 3.0 mg/kg was accompanied by clonal expansion of CD4+ and CD8+ blood T cells by week 6.

Turning to this clone: Its antigen is undetermined.

Profiled with immunoSEQ multiplex PCR; TCRdb holds only in-frame clones, not every one. The sample contains fewer than 70,000 clones, about 86% of which appear only once. V lost 0 bases and J 4 bases, leaving 13 bases between the germline ends. Per the germline V gene, CDR1 is SGHNT and CDR2 is YYREEE (reference sequence). The CDR3 totals 15 residues. Sequenced here: CD4+ or CD8+ T cells sorted from blood, sampled in a trial of the OX40 agonist ivuxolimab. This sequence was found in an adult with an advanced solid tumor such as melanoma, head and neck, liver or kidney cancer. The chain combines TRBV5-4 with TRBJ1-1; perhaps TRBD1 as D (6 bases). The CDR3 loop is CASSLGRGAPTEAFF. The CDR3 nucleotides are TGTGCCAGCAGCTTGGGACGGGGGGCGCCCACTGAAGCTTTCTTT. The variable domain in full, completed from reference TRBV5-4 and TRBJ1-1, reads ETGVTQSPTHLIKTRGQQVTLRCSSQSGHNTVSWYQQALGQGPQFIFQYYREEENGRGNFPPRFSGLQFPNYSSELNVNALELDDSALYLCASSLGRGAPTEAFFGQGTRLTVV.